These 10 T cell receptor beta chains came from one sample sequenced in a study of blood T cell repertoires in COVID-19. Here immunoSEQ multiplex PCR was the method, and the copy in TCRdb shows in-frame clones only, minus some. This table holds more than 350,000 clones, 85% to 90% found once. The sequencing sample was made of PBMCs or T cells enriched from blood (not recorded which). The source is a woman between 50 and 59 years old who had recovered from COVID-19.

This clone showed up just once. Other DNA variants within this sample encode the same CDR3. The DNA for the CDR3 is TGTGCCAGCTCACCCAGAGGTGGGGAGACCCAGTACTTC. This gives the protein CASSPRGGETQYF. The rearrangement links TRBV18 to TRBJ2-5; no definite D call. Germline CDR1 reads KGHSH; CDR2 reads LQKENI. The CDR3 totals 13 residues. The germline V and J ends were trimmed by 3 bases and 5 bases, with 10 bases remaining between them.

V is TRBV7-8 and J is TRBJ1-2; D gene uncertain. The V and J ends lost 6 bases and 7 bases respectively, with 15 bases between them. The CDR3 has 13 amino acids. Germline CDR1 SGHVS, CDR2 FQNEAQ. In nucleotides, the CDR3 is TGTGCCAGCAGACTGGGAACAAGCGGTGGCTACACCTTC. Amino acids: CASRLGTSGGYTF.

This CDR3 reads CASSVRQGGHGYTF. The CDR3 DNA follows: TGTGCCAGCAGCGTGCGACAGGGCGGTCATGGCTACACCTTC. The chain combines TRBV5-5 with TRBJ1-2; the match to TRBD1 covers 7 bases. This CDR3 contains 14 residues. Germline loops: CDR1 SGHKS, CDR2 YYEKEE (reference sequence). Trimming cost V 4 bases and J 6 bases; bases outside gene matches: 9.

This chain joins TRBV4-1 and TRBJ1-5; tentatively, D is TRBD1 (5 bases). The V end was cut by 4 bases, the J end by 5 bases, with 15 bases between. The CDR3 is made up of 15 amino acids. Germline CDR1 and CDR2: MGHRA and YSYEKL. The CDR3 region is CASSPVGAGDQPQHF. CDR3 in DNA: TGCGCCAGCAGCCCTGTAGGAGCGGGGGATCAGCCCCAGCATTTT.

The gene calls are TRBV19 and TRBJ1-2, with 8 bases lining up with TRBD1. Germline V gives CDR1 LNHDA, CDR2 SQIVND (reference sequence). Losses at the gene ends were 10 bases for V and 7 bases for J; bases not matched to a gene: 5. The CDR3 is made up of 11 amino acids. The CDR3 sequence is CATRQGTGYTF. The CDR3, as DNA: TGTGCCACCCGACAGGGGACTGGCTACACCTTC.

J is TRBJ2-7 and V is TRBV18; 7 bases agree with TRBD1. CDR1 and CDR2 from the germline V gene are KGHSH and LQKENI. V shed 2 bases and J 1 base; nucleotides not matched to a gene: 8. The length of the CDR3 is 16 residues. Here the CDR3 DNA reads TGTGCCAGCTCACCATACCAATCGACAGGGTCCTACGAGCAGTACTTC. Translating it yields CASSPYQSTGSYEQYF.

V is TRBV5-1 and J is TRBJ2-2, with D tentatively TRBD1 (6 bases). CDR1 and CDR2 (germline): SGHRS, YFSETQ. V was cut by 0 bases and J by 1 base, with 13 bases left in between. The CDR3 loop spans 17 amino acids. The CDR3 loop is CASSLAGQRMNTGELFF. The CDR3 nucleotides are TGCGCCAGCAGCTTGGCGGGACAACGAATGAACACCGGGGAGCTGTTTTTT.

The chain couples TRBV5-4 to TRBJ2-3; TRBD2 aligns across 8 bases. Trimming removed 3 bases from V and 2 bases from J; junction bases left unmatched: 8. The CDR3 runs 16 residues. The germline gives CDR1 SGHNT, CDR2 YYREEE (reference sequence). In DNA form, the CDR3 reads TGTGCCAGCAGCTCCCCCCTGCGGGGGGCCACAGATACGCAGTATTTT. This sequence encodes CASSSPLRGATDTQYF.

V is TRBV2 and J is TRBJ1-4, with D perhaps matching TRBD1 (5 bases). V was clipped by 5 bases and J by 2 bases, with 12 bases between them. The CDR3 contains 15 residues. In germline, CDR1 is SNHLY, CDR2 FYNNEI. For the CDR3, the DNA is TGTGCCAGCAGTTTATCGACAGCGACTAATGAAAAACTGTTTTTT. It yields the protein CASSLSTATNEKLFF.

J is TRBJ1-1 and V is TRBV19; possible D gene TRBD1, 5 bases. The V end was cut by 2 bases, the J end by 1 base, with 20 bases between. The CDR3 has 18 residues. Germline assignment: CDR1 LNHDA and CDR2 SQIVND (reference sequence). DNA for the CDR3: TGTGCCAGTAGTATAAGGGGCCGACGGAAGGGCCGGAACACTGAAGCTTTCTTT. Translating gives CASSIRGRRKGRNTEAFF.